This T cell receptor (beta chain) was sequenced in a study of T cell repertoires in cytomegalovirus infection. Background on the study: Well-studied HLA-B-restricted epitopes and recently identified HLA-C-restricted epitopes of CMV were both used in the study. Matching HLA type, along with CMV infection, was indicated by public TCR beta signatures.

In the case of this clonotype: What it binds is not known.

Overall study findings and caveats: Carriers of CMV and the relevant HLA type were discriminated by public TCR beta frequency. HLA-C-restricted CMV clonotypes gave the most frequent clonotype in two of eight donors.

TCRdb recomputed calls from the reads with MiXCR, one row per CDR3 protein. Found here are about 500,000 distinct CDR3 sequences, 30% to 35% of them singletons; the top ten hold roughly a sixth. Deletions cut 1 base from V and 8 bases from J, with 9 bases between. Germline-derived CDR1 and CDR2 are SEHNR and FQNEAQ (reference sequence). The CDR3 covers 13 residues. Here the sequenced sample was cultured PBMCs, taken from culture after CMV antigen stimulation. This clonotype was sampled from a human donor in good health (CMV status not recorded). Some clones in this sample may be carry-over from other donors' samples. This chain joins TRBV7-9 and TRBJ2-1; unclear D gene. The CDR3 reads CASSLVDGDEQFF. CDR3 in DNA: TGTGCCAGCAGCTTAGTTGATGGGGATGAGCAGTTCTTC.